A single sample is the source of the 18 T cell receptor beta chains below, sequenced in a study of T-cell reconstitution after alpha-beta-depleted transplantation in children. Points from the study as a whole: Newly produced T cells mostly provided counts and TCRbeta diversity after one year, as hyperexpanded clones declined.

No antigen has been assigned to these receptors. For TCRbeta, the library was prepared with unique molecular identifiers. One entry per CDR3 protein results from TCRdb running MiXCR on the PCR reads. The sample lists hundreds of thousands of distinct CDR3 sequences, about 7.3% occurring once. Sequences were derived from peripheral blood, sampled 360 days after TCRalphabeta/CD19-depleted stem cell transplant. The receptor set was obtained from a female patient aged 2 to 10 who had a stem cell transplant for Fanconi anemia, so the T cells may come from the graft donor.

This clonotype was seen at least ten times. The rearrangement uses TRBV3-1 and TRBJ2-1; no clear D gene. V was cut by 0 bases and J by 3 bases, with 6 bases left in between. The CDR3 contains 14 residues. CDR1 and CDR2 (germline): LGHDT, YNNKEL (reference sequence). The CDR3 DNA follows: TGTGCCAGCAGCCAAGATCTTGTCTACAATGAGCAGTTCTTC. Its translation is CASSQDLVYNEQFF.

The sample holds many counts of this clonotype. V gene TRBV25-1 combines with J gene TRBJ2-7; unclear D gene. Germline V gives CDR1 MGHDK, CDR2 SYGVNS. The CDR3 totals 15 residues. Deletions cut 2 bases from V and 1 base from J, with 12 bases between. This chain's CDR3 is CASSEPRDGSYEQYF. The CDR3 DNA reads TGTGCCAGCAGTGAACCTCGTGACGGTTCCTACGAGCAGTACTTC.

The sample holds many counts of this clonotype. The chain is built from TRBV20-1 and TRBJ1-5; 7 positions match TRBD1. Germline-derived CDR1 and CDR2 are DFQATT and SNEGSKA (reference sequence). The V segment lost 5 bases and the J segment 4 bases; nucleotides outside the gene matches: 5. The CDR3 runs to 13 residues. The CDR3 sequence is CSAGGQTNQPQHF. In DNA form, the CDR3 reads TGCAGTGCTGGGGGACAGACAAATCAGCCCCAGCATTTT.

This clonotype was recorded many times. Written as DNA, the CDR3 is TGTGCCAGCAGTTTAGGACTAGCCTGGGAGACCCAGTACTTC. It translates to CASSLGLAWETQYF. The chain is built from TRBV12-3 or TRBV12-4 and TRBJ2-5, with TRBD2 identical over 7 bases. The CDR3 covers 14 residues. V was pared by 1 base and J by 5 bases, with 4 bases of the junction left unmatched.

The gene calls are TRBV28 and TRBJ1-1, with 7 bases aligning to TRBD1. Germline trimming cut 2 bases from V and 3 bases from J; bases unmatched to any gene: 9. The CDR3 length is 16 residues. In germline, CDR1 is MDHEN, CDR2 SYDVKM. DNA of the CDR3: TGTGCCAGCAGTTTAGATGCGACAGGGTCGTACACTGAAGCTTTCTTT. Translation: CASSLDATGSYTEAFF.

This rearrangement joins TRBV6-5 to TRBJ1-1, with D possibly TRBD1 on 6 matching bases. The CDR3 runs 15 residues. CDR1 MNHEY and CDR2 SVGAGI come from the germline V gene. Trimming pared 2 bases from V and 8 bases from J, leaving 18 bases between. As DNA, the CDR3 is TGTGCCAGCAGTTACGGGGAGGGGGGGAACGGAGAAGCTTTCTTT. Protein sequence: CASSYGEGGNGEAFF.

For the CDR3, the DNA is TGTGCCAGCAGCCGTTCGCAGGGGGGGGCAGATACGCAGTATTTT. Translated: CASSRSQGGADTQYF. This rearrangement joins TRBV7-9 to TRBJ2-3, with D possibly called TRBD1 or TRBD2 (7 bases each). Between the trimmed V and J ends, which lost 5 bases and 4 bases, there was a span of 16 bases. Per germline, CDR1 SEHNR and CDR2 FQNEAQ (reference sequence). The CDR3 sequence is 15 residues long. Combining the CDR3 with reference TRBV7-9 and TRBJ2-3 gives the whole variable domain DTGVSQNPRHKITKRGQNVTFRCDPISEHNRLYWYRQTLGQGPEFLTYFQNEAQLEKSRLLSDRFSAERPKGSFSTLEIQRTEQGDSAMYLCASSRSQGGADTQYFGPGTRLTVL.

In this sample, this clonotype turned up a few times. The V call is TRBV3-1, the J call TRBJ2-5; TRBD1 aligns across 7 bases. V trimming: 3 bases; J trimming: 4 bases; junction bases outside the gene matches: 5. The germline CDR1 and CDR2 sequences are LGHDT and YNNKEL (reference sequence). The CDR3 covers 14 residues. Written as DNA, the CDR3 is TGTGCCAGCAGCCATGGGACAGATGGAGAGACCCAGTACTTC. Translating it yields CASSHGTDGETQYF.

Ten or more counts support this clonotype. J is TRBJ2-1 and V is TRBV20-1, with a possible D match to TRBD1 (6 bases). The germline V gene has CDR1 DFQATT and CDR2 SNEGSKA (reference sequence). V lost 4 bases and J lost 4, with 11 bases in between. The CDR3 is made up of 13 amino acids. The CDR3 protein is CSAKGDTYNEQFF. The CDR3, as DNA: TGCAGTGCTAAGGGGGACACATACAATGAGCAGTTCTTC.

This chain connects TRBV3-2 to TRBJ1-5; the DNA was not used to check the table's D call, TRBD1. TRBV3-2 corresponds to a pseudogene. This CDR3 region has 15 residues. The CDR3 protein is CASSHSLPGDQPQHF. The DNA of the CDR3 is TGTGCCAGCAGCCATTCCCTTCCCGGGGATCAGCCCCAGCATTTT.

This clonotype was seen ten or more times. The chain is built from TRBV6-5 and TRBJ2-7; no clear D gene. Germline CDR1 reads MNHEY; CDR2 reads SVGAGI. This CDR3 is built from 11 residues. With 6 bases removed from V and 3 bases from J, the gap between germline ends came to 6 bases. Here the CDR3 reads CASSQNYEQYF. In nucleotides, the CDR3 is TGTGCCAGCAGCCAAAACTACGAGCAGTACTTC.

There are many counts of this clonotype. This chain uses TRBV6-1 with TRBJ1-4, with D uncertain. V was trimmed by 4 bases and J by 2 bases, leaving 8 bases between them. CDR1 and CDR2 from the germline V gene are MNHNS and SASEGT. The length of the CDR3 is 14 residues. The CDR3 coding sequence is TGTGCCAGCAGTGTCGTATCCACTAATGAAAAACTGTTTTTT. Amino acids: CASSVVSTNEKLFF.

This clonotype was seen many times. The CDR3 region is CASSLGKAGELFF. The CDR3 coding sequence is TGCGCCAGCAGCTTGGGGAAGGCCGGGGAGCTGTTTTTT. The chain is built from TRBV5-1 and TRBJ2-2; no clear D gene. The CDR3 consists of 13 residues. Germline values: CDR1 SGHRS, CDR2 YFSETQ. V lost 0 bases and J 6 bases, leaving 6 bases between the germline ends.

This clonotype was counted ten times or more. CDR3 bases: TGTGCCAGCAGCTTAGACCACAGGAACTCCTACGAGCAGTACTTC. It specifies CASSLDHRNSYEQYF. The V and J genes are TRBV7-8 and TRBJ2-7, with D perhaps matching TRBD1 (5 bases). The CDR3 spans 15 residues. Trimming removed 1 base from V and 0 bases from J, with 10 bases in between. The germline gives CDR1 SGHVS, CDR2 FQNEAQ.

The chain carries TRBV12-3 or TRBV12-4 and TRBJ1-4; 9 bases are shared with TRBD1. The CDR3 covers 15 residues. The V segment lost 6 bases and the J segment 11 bases; nucleotides outside the gene matches: 13. The CDR3 DNA reads as TGTGCCAGCAGCCGGCTGACAGGGGGGTTTCAGAAACTGTTTTTT. Encoded protein: CASSRLTGGFQKLFF.

This clonotype was seen more than once but under ten times. The V gene is TRBV7-2, the J gene TRBJ1-2; 10 bases fit TRBD1. Per the germline V gene, CDR1 is SGHTA and CDR2 is FQGNSA. V dropped 6 bases and J dropped 8; count of bases not matched to a gene: 9. The CDR3 spans 14 residues. CDR3 protein: CASSPTGGATGYTF. The CDR3 bases are TGTGCCAGCAGTCCGACAGGGGGCGCGACAGGCTACACCTTC.

The V gene is TRBV19, the J gene TRBJ2-7, with D possibly being TRBD1 (5 bases). CDR1 and CDR2 from the germline V gene are LNHDA and SQIVND (reference sequence). This CDR3 has 11 amino acids. Deletions cut 9 bases from V and 3 bases from J, with 9 bases between. The CDR3 DNA follows: TGTGCCAGGGACACGCACTACGAGCAGTACTTC. It is translated as CARDTHYEQYF. The entire variable domain, with the rest obtained from reference TRBV19 and TRBJ2-7, is as follows: DGGITQSPKYLFRKEGQNVTLSCEQNLNHDAMYWYRQDPGQGLRLIYYSQIVNDFQKGDIAEGYSVSREKKESFPLTVTSAQKNPTAFYLCARDTHYEQYFGPGTRLTVT.

A few counts support this clonotype. The chain has TRBV14 and TRBJ2-1; D is unresolved. Trimming shortened V by 0 bases and J by 6 bases, and 6 bases separated the two germline ends. Germline assignment: CDR1 SGHDN and CDR2 FVKESK. This CDR3 spans 13 amino acids. In DNA, the CDR3 is TGTGCCAGCAGCCAAGATCAGACCAATGAGCAGTTCTTC. It specifies CASSQDQTNEQFF. The complete variable domain, with remaining parts taken from reference TRBV14 and TRBJ2-1, reads EAGVTQFPSHSVIEKGQTVTLRCDPISGHDNLYWYRRVMGKEIKFLLHFVKESKQDESGMPNNRFLAERTGGTYSTLKVQPAELEDSGVYFCASSQDQTNEQFFGPGTRLTVL.